What follows describes a single T cell receptor (beta chain). In germline, CDR1 is KGHSH, CDR2 LQKENI. V gave up 3 bases and J gave up 3 bases; unmatched junction bases: 2. The CDR3 has 16 residues. This sample is part of a study of shared clonotypes between healthy human individuals. Healthy adults negative for HIV, lacking recent acute infections or vaccinations, served as donors. Unsorted samples drew genomic DNA from 85 million to 90 million PBMCs. Replicate PCRs run on unsorted PBMC used 300 ng DNA, which was approximately 30,000 T cell genomes. Assay: immunoSEQ multiplex PCR; the TCRdb copy retains only in-frame clones and omits some. The sample includes roughly 490,000 clones, 75% to 85% of them seen just once.

Sample: PBMCs. The origin of this receptor is a woman aged 35 to 49 in good health. Some clones in this sample may be carry-over from other donors' samples. This sequence joins TRBV18 and TRBJ2-1; 13 bases align to TRBD2. In nucleotides, the CDR3 is TGTGCCAGCTCACCGGGACTAGCGGGAAACTACAATGAGCAGTTCTTC. Its translation is CASSPGLAGNYNEQFF.